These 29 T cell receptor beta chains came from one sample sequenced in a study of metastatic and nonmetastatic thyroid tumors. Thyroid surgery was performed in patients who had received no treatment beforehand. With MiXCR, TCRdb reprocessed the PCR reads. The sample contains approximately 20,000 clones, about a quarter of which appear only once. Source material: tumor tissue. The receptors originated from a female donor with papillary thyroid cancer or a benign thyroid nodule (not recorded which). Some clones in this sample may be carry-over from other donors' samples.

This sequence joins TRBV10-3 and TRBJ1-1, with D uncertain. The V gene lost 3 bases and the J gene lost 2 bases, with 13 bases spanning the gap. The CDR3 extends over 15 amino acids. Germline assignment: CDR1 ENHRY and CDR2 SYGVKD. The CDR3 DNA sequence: TGTGCCATCAGTGATGAAGGCAGGCATAACACTGAAGCTTTCTTT. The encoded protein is CAISDEGRHNTEAFF.

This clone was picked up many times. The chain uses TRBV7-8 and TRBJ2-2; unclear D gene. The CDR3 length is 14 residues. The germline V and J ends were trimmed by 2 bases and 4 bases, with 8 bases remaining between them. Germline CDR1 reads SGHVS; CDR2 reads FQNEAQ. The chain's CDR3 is CASSLFFLTGELFF. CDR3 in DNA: TGTGCCAGCAGCTTATTCTTCCTCACCGGGGAGCTGTTTTTT. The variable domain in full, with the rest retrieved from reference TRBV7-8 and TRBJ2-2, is GAGVSQSPRYKVAKRGQDVALRCDPISGHVSLFWYQQALGQGPEFLTYFQNEAQLDKSGLPSDRFFAERPEGSVSTLKIQRTQQEDSAVYLCASSLFFLTGELFFGEGSRLTVL.

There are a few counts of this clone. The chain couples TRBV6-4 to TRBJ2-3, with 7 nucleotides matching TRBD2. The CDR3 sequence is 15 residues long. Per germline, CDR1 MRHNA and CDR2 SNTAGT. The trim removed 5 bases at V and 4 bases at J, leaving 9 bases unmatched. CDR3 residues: CASSPGGGAADTQYF. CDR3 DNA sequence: TGTGCCAGCAGTCCGGGAGGAGGGGCCGCAGATACGCAGTATTTT.

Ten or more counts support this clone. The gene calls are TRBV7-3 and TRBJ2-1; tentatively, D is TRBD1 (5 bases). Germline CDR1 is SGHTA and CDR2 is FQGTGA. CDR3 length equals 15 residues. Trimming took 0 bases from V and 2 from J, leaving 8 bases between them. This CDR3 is CASSLTTGPYNEQFF. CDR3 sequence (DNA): TGTGCCAGCAGCTTAACCACAGGCCCCTACAATGAGCAGTTCTTC.

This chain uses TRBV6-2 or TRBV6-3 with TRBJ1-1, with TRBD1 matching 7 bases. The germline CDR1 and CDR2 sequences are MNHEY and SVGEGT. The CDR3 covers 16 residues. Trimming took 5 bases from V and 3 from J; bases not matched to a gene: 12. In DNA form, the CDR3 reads TGTGCCAGCAGTCATGACAGGGAGAAAATTTACACTGAAGCTTTCTTT. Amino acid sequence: CASSHDREKIYTEAFF.

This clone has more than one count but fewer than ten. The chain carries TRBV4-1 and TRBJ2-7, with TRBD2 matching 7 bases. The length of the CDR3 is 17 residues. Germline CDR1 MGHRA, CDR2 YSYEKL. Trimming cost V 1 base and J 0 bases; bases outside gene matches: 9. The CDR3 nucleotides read TGCGCCAGCAGCCAAGCGGTAGGAGCGGGGAGCTCCTACGAGCAGTACTTC. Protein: CASSQAVGAGSSYEQYF.

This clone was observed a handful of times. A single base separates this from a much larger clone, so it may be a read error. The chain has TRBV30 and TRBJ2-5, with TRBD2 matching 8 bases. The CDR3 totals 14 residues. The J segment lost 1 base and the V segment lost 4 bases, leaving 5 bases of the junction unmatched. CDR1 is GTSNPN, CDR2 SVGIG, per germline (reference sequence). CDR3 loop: CAWTSGQCQETQYF. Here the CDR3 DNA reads TGTGCCTGGACTAGCGGGCAGTGCCAAGAGACCCAGTACTTC.

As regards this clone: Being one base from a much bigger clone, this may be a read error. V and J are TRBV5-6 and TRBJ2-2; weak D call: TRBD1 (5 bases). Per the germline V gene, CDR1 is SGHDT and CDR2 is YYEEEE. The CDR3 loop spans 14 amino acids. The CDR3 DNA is TGTGCCAGCAGCACAACCTTGGGGCCCGGGCAGCTGTTTTTT. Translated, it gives CASSTTLGPGQLFF.

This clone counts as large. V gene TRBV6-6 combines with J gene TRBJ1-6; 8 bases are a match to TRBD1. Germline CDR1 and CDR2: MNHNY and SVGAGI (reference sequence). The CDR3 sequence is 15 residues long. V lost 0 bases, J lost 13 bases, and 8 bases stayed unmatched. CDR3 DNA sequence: TGTGCCAGCAGTTACTCCCCCGGGACAGGCAATCCCCTCCACTTT. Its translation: CASSYSPGTGNPLHF.

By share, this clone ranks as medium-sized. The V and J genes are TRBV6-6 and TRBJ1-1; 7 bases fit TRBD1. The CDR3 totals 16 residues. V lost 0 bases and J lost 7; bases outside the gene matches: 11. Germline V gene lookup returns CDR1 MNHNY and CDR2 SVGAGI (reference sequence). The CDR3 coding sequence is TGTGCCAGCAGTTACTCGAGGACTGAAGCAGGGGGTGAAGCTTTCTTT. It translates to CASSYSRTEAGGEAFF.

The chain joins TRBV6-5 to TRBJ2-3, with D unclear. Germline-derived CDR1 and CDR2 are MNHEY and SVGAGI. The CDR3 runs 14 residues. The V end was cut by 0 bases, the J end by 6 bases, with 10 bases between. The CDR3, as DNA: TGTGCCAGCAGTTACTCAACAGATCCTGATACGCAGTATTTT. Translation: CASSYSTDPDTQYF.

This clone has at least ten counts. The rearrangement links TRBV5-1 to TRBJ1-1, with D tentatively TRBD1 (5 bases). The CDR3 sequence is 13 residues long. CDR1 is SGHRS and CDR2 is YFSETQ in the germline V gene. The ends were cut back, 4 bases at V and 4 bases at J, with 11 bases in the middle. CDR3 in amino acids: CASSHEGSTEAFF. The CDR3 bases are TGCGCCAGCAGCCACGAGGGGAGCACTGAAGCTTTCTTT.

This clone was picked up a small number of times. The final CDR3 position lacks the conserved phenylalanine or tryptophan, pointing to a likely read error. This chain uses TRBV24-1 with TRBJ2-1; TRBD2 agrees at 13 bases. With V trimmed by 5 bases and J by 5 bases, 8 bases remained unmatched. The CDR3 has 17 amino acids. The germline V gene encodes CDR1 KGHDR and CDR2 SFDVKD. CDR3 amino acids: CATSGRTSGSINNEQFL. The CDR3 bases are TGTGCCACCAGTGGCCGGACTAGCGGGAGTATCAACAATGAGCAGTTCCTC.

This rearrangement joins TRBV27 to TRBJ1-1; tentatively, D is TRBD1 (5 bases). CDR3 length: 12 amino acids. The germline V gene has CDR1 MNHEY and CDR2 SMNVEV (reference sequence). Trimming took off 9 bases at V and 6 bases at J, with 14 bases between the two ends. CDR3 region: CASLSQGAEAFF. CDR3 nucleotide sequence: TGTGCCAGTCTATCTCAGGGCGCTGAAGCTTTCTTT.

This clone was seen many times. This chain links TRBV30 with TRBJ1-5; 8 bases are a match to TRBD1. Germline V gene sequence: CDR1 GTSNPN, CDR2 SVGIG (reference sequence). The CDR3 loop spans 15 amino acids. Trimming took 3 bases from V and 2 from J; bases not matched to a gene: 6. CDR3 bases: TGTGCCTGGAGGATCAGGGGGCAAGGCAATCAGCCCCAGCATTTT. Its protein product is CAWRIRGQGNQPQHF.

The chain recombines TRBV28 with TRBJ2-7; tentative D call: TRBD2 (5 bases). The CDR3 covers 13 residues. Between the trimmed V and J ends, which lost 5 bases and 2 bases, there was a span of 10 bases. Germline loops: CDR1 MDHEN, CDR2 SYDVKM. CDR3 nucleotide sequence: TGTGCCAGCAGTCGACACGGGACCTACGAGCAGTACTTC. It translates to CASSRHGTYEQYF.

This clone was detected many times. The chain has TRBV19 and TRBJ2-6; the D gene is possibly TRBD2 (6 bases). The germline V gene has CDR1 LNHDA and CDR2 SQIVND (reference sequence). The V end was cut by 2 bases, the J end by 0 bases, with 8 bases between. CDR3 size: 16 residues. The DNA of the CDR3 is TGTGCCAGTAGTATACGGAGGGGCTCTGGGGCCAACGTCCTGACTTTC. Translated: CASSIRRGSGANVLTF.

Here the CDR3 reads CASSSREANTDTQYF. In DNA form, the CDR3 reads TGTGCCAGCAGCTCGCGGGAGGCAAACACAGATACGCAGTATTTT. V and J are TRBV11-1 and TRBJ2-3; TRBD2 matches at 8 bases. V lost 4 bases and J lost 2; bases outside the gene matches: 5. The CDR3 has 15 amino acids. Per the germline V gene, CDR1 is SGHAT and CDR2 is FQDESV (reference sequence).

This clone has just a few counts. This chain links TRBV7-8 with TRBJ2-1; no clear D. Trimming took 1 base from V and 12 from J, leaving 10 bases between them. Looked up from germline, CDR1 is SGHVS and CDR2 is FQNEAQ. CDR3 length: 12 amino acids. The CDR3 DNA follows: TGTGCCAGCAGCTTAGTTTTCGTGGGGCAGTTCTTC. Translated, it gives CASSLVFVGQFF.

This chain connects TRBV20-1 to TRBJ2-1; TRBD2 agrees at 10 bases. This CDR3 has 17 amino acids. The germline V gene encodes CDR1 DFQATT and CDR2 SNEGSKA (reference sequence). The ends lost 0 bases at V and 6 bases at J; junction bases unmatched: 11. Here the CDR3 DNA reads TGCAGTGCTAGAGATCACCTAGCGGGAGCAATGCCCAATGAGCAGTTCTTC. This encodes CSARDHLAGAMPNEQFF.

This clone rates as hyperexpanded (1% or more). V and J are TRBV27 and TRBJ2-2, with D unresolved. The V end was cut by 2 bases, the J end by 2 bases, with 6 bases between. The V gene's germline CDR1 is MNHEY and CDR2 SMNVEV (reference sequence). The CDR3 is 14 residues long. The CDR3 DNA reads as TGTGCCAGCAGTTTAATGGATAACACCGGGGAGCTGTTTTTT. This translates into CASSLMDNTGELFF.

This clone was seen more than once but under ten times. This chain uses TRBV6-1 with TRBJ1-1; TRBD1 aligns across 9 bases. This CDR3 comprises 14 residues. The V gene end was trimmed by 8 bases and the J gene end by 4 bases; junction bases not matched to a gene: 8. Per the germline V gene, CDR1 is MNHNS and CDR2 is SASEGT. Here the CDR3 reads CASGSGTGTTEAFF. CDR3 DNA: TGTGCCAGCGGAAGTGGGACAGGGACCACTGAAGCTTTCTTT.

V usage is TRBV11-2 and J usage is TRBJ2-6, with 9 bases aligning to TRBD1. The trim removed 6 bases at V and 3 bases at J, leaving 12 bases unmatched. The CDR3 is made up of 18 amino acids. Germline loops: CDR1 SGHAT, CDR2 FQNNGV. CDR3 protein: CASRSSGTGYRGANVLTF. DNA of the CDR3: TGTGCCAGCAGATCATCGGGGACAGGGTACCGTGGGGCCAACGTCCTGACTTTC.

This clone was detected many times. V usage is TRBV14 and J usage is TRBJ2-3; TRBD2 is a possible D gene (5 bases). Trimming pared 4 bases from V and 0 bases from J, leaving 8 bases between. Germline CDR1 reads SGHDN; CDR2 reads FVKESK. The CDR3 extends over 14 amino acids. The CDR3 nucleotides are TGTGCCAGCAGCCCCTGGACTAGCACAGATACGCAGTATTTT. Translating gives CASSPWTSTDTQYF.

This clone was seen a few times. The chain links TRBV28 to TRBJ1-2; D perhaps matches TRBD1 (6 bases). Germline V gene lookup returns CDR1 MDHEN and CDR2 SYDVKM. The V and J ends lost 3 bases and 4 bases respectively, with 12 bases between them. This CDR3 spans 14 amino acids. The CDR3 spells CASSFLGGGYGYTF. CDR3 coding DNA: TGTGCCAGCAGTTTCCTGGGGGGCGGCTATGGCTACACCTTC.

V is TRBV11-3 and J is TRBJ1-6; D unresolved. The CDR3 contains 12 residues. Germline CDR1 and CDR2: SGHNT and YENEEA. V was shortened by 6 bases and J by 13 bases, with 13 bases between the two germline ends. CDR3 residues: CASSESGGPLHF. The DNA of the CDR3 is TGTGCCAGCAGTGAATCGGGAGGTCCCCTCCACTTT.

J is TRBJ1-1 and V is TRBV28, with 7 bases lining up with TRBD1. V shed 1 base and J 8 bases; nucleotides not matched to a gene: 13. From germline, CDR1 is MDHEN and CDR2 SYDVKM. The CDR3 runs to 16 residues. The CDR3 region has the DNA TGTGCCAGCAGTTTATATGCCGAGACAGGGTACGGGGAAGCTTTCTTT. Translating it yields CASSLYAETGYGEAFF.

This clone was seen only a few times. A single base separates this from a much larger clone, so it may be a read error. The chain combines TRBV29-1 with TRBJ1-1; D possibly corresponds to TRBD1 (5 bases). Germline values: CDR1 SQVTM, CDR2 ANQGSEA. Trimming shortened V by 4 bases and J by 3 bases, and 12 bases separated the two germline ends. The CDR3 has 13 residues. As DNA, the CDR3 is TGCAGCGTTGCACAGGTGGCGCACACTGAAGCTTTCTTT. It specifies CSVAQVAHTEAFF.

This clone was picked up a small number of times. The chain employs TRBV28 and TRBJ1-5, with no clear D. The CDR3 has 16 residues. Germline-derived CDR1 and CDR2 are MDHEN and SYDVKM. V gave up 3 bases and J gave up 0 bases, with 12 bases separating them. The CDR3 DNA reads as TGTGCCAGCAGTTTCACCGGACCTGATAGCAATCAGCCCCAGCATTTT. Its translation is CASSFTGPDSNQPQHF.